The 22 T cell receptor beta chains in this list originate from one sample, sequenced in a study of blood T cell repertoires in COVID-19. Method: immunoSEQ multiplex PCR; TCRdb's copy keeps in-frame clones and lacks some. This sample yields approximately 79,000 clones, of which more than 65% are seen a single time; about 22% belongs to the top ten. The sample taken for sequencing was peripheral blood. These receptors all stem from a woman in her fifties or sixties with acute or convalescent COVID-19.

The chain couples TRBV6-5 to TRBJ1-2; 7 bases fit TRBD1. Germline V gene data show CDR1 as MNHEY and CDR2 as SVGAGI. This CDR3 contains 12 residues. The trim removed 6 bases at V and 8 bases at J, leaving 6 bases unmatched. The CDR3 sequence: CASSSTGYGYTF. DNA for the CDR3: TGTGCCAGCAGCTCGACAGGGTACGGCTACACCTTC.

CDR3 region: CASSMFGQGIQPQHF. CDR3 DNA: TGTGCCAGTAGTATGTTTGGTCAGGGCATCCAGCCCCAGCATTTT. J is TRBJ1-5 and V is TRBV19; D may be TRBD1 (5 bases). This CDR3 is 15 amino acids long. In germline, CDR1 is LNHDA, CDR2 SQIVND (reference sequence). The V and J ends lost 3 bases and 7 bases respectively, with 16 bases between them. Combining the CDR3 with reference TRBV19 and TRBJ1-5 gives the whole variable domain DGGITQSPKYLFRKEGQNVTLSCEQNLNHDAMYWYRQDPGQGLRLIYYSQIVNDFQKGDIAEGYSVSREKKESFPLTVTSAQKNPTAFYLCASSMFGQGIQPQHFGDGTRLSIL.

The rearrangement links TRBV27 to TRBJ2-7; TRBD1 matches at 7 bases. The CDR3 spans 15 residues. The V gene's germline CDR1 is MNHEY and CDR2 SMNVEV (reference sequence). V was clipped by 5 bases and J by 3 bases; unmatched bases: 10. CDR3 residues: CASSTSGTVFYEQYF. The CDR3 DNA reads TGTGCCAGCAGTACATCCGGGACAGTATTCTACGAGCAGTACTTC.

The V gene is TRBV6-5, the J gene TRBJ1-4, with 8 bases identical to TRBD1. There are 15 residues in the CDR3. The V and J ends lost 6 bases and 8 bases, in that order; junction bases with no gene match: 11. Germline assignment: CDR1 MNHEY and CDR2 SVGAGI. The CDR3 protein is CASRLSTGEEEKLFF. The CDR3 DNA reads TGTGCCAGCAGGCTTTCGACAGGGGAGGAGGAAAAACTGTTTTTT.

The CDR3 loop reads CAVGGGAGNQPQHF. The CDR3 nucleotides read TGTGCCGTAGGAGGGGGCGCAGGCAATCAGCCCCAGCATTTT. The V gene is TRBV24-1, the J gene TRBJ1-5, with 7 bases fitting TRBD1. This CDR3 is 14 amino acids long. The junction had 9 bases not matched to a gene; V was cut back by 12 bases and J by 2 bases. Germline CDR1 reads KGHDR; CDR2 reads SFDVKD.

The chain combines TRBV30 with TRBJ2-2; maybe TRBD1 (6 bases). The CDR3 has 15 residues. Trimming left V 4 bases short and J 2 bases short, with 14 bases between. Germline V CDR1 and CDR2: GTSNPN, SVGIG (reference sequence). CDR3 residues: CAWTGGAGNTGELFF. As DNA, the CDR3 is TGTGCCTGGACTGGGGGCGCAGGTAACACCGGGGAGCTGTTTTTT.

The CDR3 here is CASSMGFGGHGLYEQYF. The DNA for the CDR3 is TGTGCCAGTAGTATGGGGTTTGGGGGACACGGACTCTACGAGCAGTACTTC. This chain connects TRBV19 to TRBJ2-7, with a tentative D call TRBD1 (6 bases). Germline V CDR1 and CDR2: LNHDA, SQIVND (reference sequence). CDR3 size: 17 residues. V shed 3 bases and J shed 3 bases, with 21 bases lying between them.

The rearrangement uses TRBV5-6 and TRBJ1-2, with D possibly TRBD1 on 6 matching bases. In germline, CDR1 is SGHDT, CDR2 YYEEEE. V was cut by 4 bases and J by 8 bases, with 18 bases left in between. This CDR3 region has 14 residues. The CDR3 here is CASSQLQGSGGYTF. CDR3 nucleotides: TGTGCCAGCAGCCAGCTCCAGGGGTCGGGAGGCTACACCTTC.

This clone was observed once. The chain recombines TRBV18 with TRBJ2-7; possible D gene TRBD2, 5 bases. Looked up from germline, CDR1 is KGHSH and CDR2 is LQKENI. Trimming removed 3 bases at V and 2 bases at J, with 11 bases between. This CDR3 is 14 amino acids long. CDR3: CASSPGITTYEQYF. CDR3 DNA: TGTGCCAGCTCACCCGGGATCACGACCTACGAGCAGTACTTC.

The CDR3 is CASGLSLAGGPETQYF. The CDR3 bases are TGTGCCAGCGGCCTTAGTCTAGCGGGAGGGCCAGAGACCCAGTACTTC. The rearrangement links TRBV28 to TRBJ2-5, with 12 bases aligning to TRBD2. This CDR3 contains 16 residues. The V gene's germline CDR1 is MDHEN and CDR2 SYDVKM. Trimming took 8 bases from V and 4 from J; bases not matched to a gene: 11.

The chain joins TRBV27 to TRBJ2-5, with 8 nucleotides matching TRBD1. From germline, CDR1 is MNHEY and CDR2 SMNVEV (reference sequence). The CDR3 contains 15 residues. V gave up 6 bases and J gave up 5 bases; unmatched junction bases: 11. CDR3 in DNA: TGTGCCAGCAGCCCTTGGCAGGGGGCGCGGGAGACCCAGTACTTC. Its protein product is CASSPWQGARETQYF.

The chain has TRBV5-4 and TRBJ1-2; D call uncertain. CDR1 SGHNT and CDR2 YYREEE come from the germline V gene (reference sequence). V shed 6 bases and J shed 14 bases, with 23 bases lying between them. This CDR3 comprises 13 residues. The CDR3 is CASTNTPGSPGTF. As DNA, the CDR3 is TGTGCCAGCACCAACACTCCCGGGTCTCCGGGAACCTTC.

Only a few counts were recorded for this clone. The chain couples TRBV5-6 to TRBJ1-5; perhaps TRBD1 as D (5 bases). Looked up from germline, CDR1 is SGHDT and CDR2 is YYEEEE. With 0 bases removed from V and 3 bases from J, the gap between germline ends came to 10 bases. The CDR3 spans 15 residues. The CDR3: CASSLVGGDNQPQHF. The CDR3 DNA follows: TGTGCCAGCAGCTTGGTGGGGGGTGACAATCAGCCCCAGCATTTT. The full variable domain, completed using reference TRBV5-6 and TRBJ1-5, is DAGVTQSPTHLIKTRGQQVTLRCSPKSGHDTVSWYQQALGQGPQFIFQYYEEEERQRGNFPDRFSGHQFPNYSSELNVNALLLGDSALYLCASSLVGGDNQPQHFGDGTRLSIL.

This clone was counted only a few times. The chain is built from TRBV19 and TRBJ2-1; a weak D match, TRBD2 (6 bases). CDR3 length: 13 amino acids. Germline CDR1 is LNHDA and CDR2 is SQIVND (reference sequence). Trimming left V 5 bases short and J 9 bases short, with 14 bases between. CDR3: CASSLLARGEQFF. The CDR3 coding sequence is TGTGCCAGTAGTCTACTAGCTCGGGGTGAGCAGTTCTTC.

V and J are TRBV28 and TRBJ1-2; D perhaps matches TRBD1 (6 bases). The CDR3 runs to 17 residues. CDR1 and CDR2 (germline): MDHEN, SYDVKM. The V end lost 1 base, the J end lost 3 bases, and 18 bases lay between the germline ends. The CDR3 protein is CASSLLFPETGDYGYTF. DNA for the CDR3: TGTGCCAGCAGTTTATTATTCCCAGAGACAGGTGACTATGGCTACACCTTC.

This clone has more than one count but fewer than ten. This chain uses TRBV12-3 or TRBV12-4 with TRBJ1-2; tentatively, D is TRBD1 (6 bases). The CDR3 runs to 13 residues. Trimming removed 5 bases at V and 0 bases at J, with 7 bases between. In DNA form, the CDR3 reads TGTGCCAGCAGTAGGACAGCTAACTATGGCTACACCTTC. It translates to CASSRTANYGYTF.

V and J are TRBV3-1 (or the pseudogene TRBV3-2) and TRBJ2-5; D ambiguous. The V gene's germline CDR1 is LGHDT and CDR2 YNNKEL (reference sequence). The V end lost 3 bases, the J end lost 5 bases, and 4 bases lay between the germline ends. CDR3 size: 11 residues. The CDR3 reads CASSHSETQYF. As DNA, the CDR3 is TGTGCCAGCAGCCACTCCGAGACCCAGTACTTC.

The chain uses TRBV19 and TRBJ2-3, with D tentatively TRBD2 (5 bases). The CDR3 sequence is 14 residues long. Deletions cut 10 bases from V and 1 base from J, with 15 bases between. Germline CDR1 reads LNHDA; CDR2 reads SQIVND (reference sequence). CDR3 bases: TGTGCCACCTTAGACTACGGGGGCACAGATACGCAGTATTTT. This encodes CATLDYGGTDTQYF. Using reference TRBV19 and TRBJ2-3 for the parts outside the CDR3, the full variable domain is DGGITQSPKYLFRKEGQNVTLSCEQNLNHDAMYWYRQDPGQGLRLIYYSQIVNDFQKGDIAEGYSVSREKKESFPLTVTSAQKNPTAFYLCATLDYGGTDTQYFGPGTRLTVL.

This clone has a single count. This chain links TRBV10-3 with TRBJ1-3; TRBD1 might be the D (6 bases). The germline CDR1 and CDR2 sequences are ENHRY and SYGVKD. This CDR3 is 16 amino acids long. The V gene lost 10 bases and the J gene lost 1 base, with 20 bases spanning the gap. CDR3 residues: CASMTGTTNSGNTIYF. Here the CDR3 DNA reads TGTGCCAGCATGACCGGGACAACCAATTCTGGAAACACCATATATTTT.

The chain joins TRBV7-9 to TRBJ1-4, with D perhaps TRBD1 (6 bases). Looked up from germline, CDR1 is SEHNR and CDR2 is FQNEAQ (reference sequence). Deletions cut 5 bases from V and 8 bases from J, with 15 bases between. This CDR3 contains 14 residues. Written as DNA, the CDR3 is TGTGCCAGCAGCACCGGACAGAGCAGCGAAAAACTGTTTTTT. Amino acids: CASSTGQSSEKLFF.

The J gene is TRBJ2-7, the V gene TRBV7-9; D might be TRBD1 (6 bases). This CDR3 has 15 amino acids. The V end lost 8 bases, the J end lost 4 bases, and 21 bases lay between the germline ends. Germline V lookup: CDR1 SEHNR, CDR2 FQNEAQ (reference sequence). CDR3 sequence: CASSEGVPPGYEQYF. The CDR3 nucleotides are TGTGCCAGCTCCGAGGGGGTTCCCCCGGGTTACGAGCAGTACTTC.

The CDR3 protein is CASSLDRLAGGPGEQYF. The CDR3 DNA is TGTGCCAGCAGCTTAGATCGCCTAGCGGGAGGGCCGGGGGAGCAGTACTTC. The V gene is TRBV7-2, the J gene TRBJ2-7, with 12 bases identical to TRBD2. CDR1 is SGHTA and CDR2 is FQGNSA in the germline V gene. There are 17 residues in the CDR3. The V gene end was trimmed by 1 base and the J gene end by 7 bases; junction bases not matched to a gene: 11.